The TCR beta chain under discussion was sequenced for a study of blood T cell repertoires in COVID-19. Study context: Researchers got acute and convalescent COVID-19 samples from the United States, Italy and Spain. PBMCs, B-cell-depleted T cells, or T cells were the source of the cDNA or gDNA that made up the material.

CDR3 size: 13 residues. Original methodology: Nucleated cell counts were estimated from reference gene primer amplification. Only in-frame clones appear in the TCRdb table, and some are missing; sequencing was by immunoSEQ multiplex PCR. V and J calls and clone size are given by that table; D and trimming were obtained from the DNA. The sample has roughly 57,000 clones; about 89% are singletons. The rearrangement uses TRBV21-1 and TRBJ1-1; the listed D gene, TRBD1, was not tested against the DNA. TRBV21-1 is termed a pseudogene. Source material: peripheral blood. This sequence originates from a human donor in a cohort sampled during active COVID-19. The chain's CDR3 is CASSKVEGAVAFF. The CDR3 DNA reads TGTGCCAGCAGCAAAGTGGAGGGGGCTGTGGCTTTCTTT.